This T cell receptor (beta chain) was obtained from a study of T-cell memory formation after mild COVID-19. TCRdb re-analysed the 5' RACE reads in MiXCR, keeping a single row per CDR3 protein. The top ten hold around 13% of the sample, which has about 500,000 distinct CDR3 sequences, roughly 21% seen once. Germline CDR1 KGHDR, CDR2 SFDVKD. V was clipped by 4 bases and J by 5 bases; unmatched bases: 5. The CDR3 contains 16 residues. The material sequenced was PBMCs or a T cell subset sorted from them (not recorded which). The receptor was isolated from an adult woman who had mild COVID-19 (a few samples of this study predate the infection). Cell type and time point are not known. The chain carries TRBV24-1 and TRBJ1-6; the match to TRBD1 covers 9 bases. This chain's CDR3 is CATSDSGQGNNSPLHF. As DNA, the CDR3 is TGTGCCACCAGTGACTCGGGACAGGGAAATAATTCACCCCTCCACTTT.